This is a list of T cell receptor beta chains from one sample in a study of beta chain features in type 1 diabetes. Generated by immunoSEQ multiplex PCR, the TCRdb table keeps only in-frame clones and is missing some. The data hold over 650,000 clones, with about 14% observed a single time. Sequenced: naive CD4+ T cells from blood. The receptors come from a man aged 18 to 35 with type 1 diabetes. Both conserved end residues are part of each CDR3. Fields, in order: D gene, J gene, V gene, clone size, CDR3 protein, CDR3 DNA. A D gene is named only where the DNA matches it firmly. Expanded clones get a size class; other rows say once, few or many, or leave the size out.

TRBD2 | TRBJ2-4 | TRBV5-1 | few | CASSAGGVLAKNIQYF | TGCGCCAGCAGCGCGGGGGGTGTCCTAGCCAAAAACATTCAGTACTTC
TRBD1 | TRBJ2-7 | TRBV10-3 | - | CAISESGTGNEQYF | TGTGCCATCAGTGAGTCGGGGACAGGGAACGAGCAGTACTTC
- | TRBJ2-3 | TRBV5-4 | few | CASSSPLATRTDTQYF | TGTGCCAGCAGCTCCCCTCTAGCGACTCGCACAGATACGCAGTATTTT
TRBD1 | TRBJ2-2 | TRBV2 | - | CASSVHRGNTGELFF | TGTGCCAGCAGTGTTCACAGGGGGAACACCGGGGAGCTGTTTTTT
- | TRBJ1-5 | TRBV9 | - | CASSGTPWSNQPQHF | TGTGCCAGCAGCGGTACTCCGTGGAGCAATCAGCCCCAGCATTTT
- | TRBJ1-2 | TRBV10-2 | - | CASSGGQGRDGYTF | TGCGCCAGCAGTGGGGGGCAGGGACGAGATGGCTACACCTTC
- | TRBJ2-7 | TRBV30 | few | CAWSIGPSYEQYF | TGTGCCTGGAGTATAGGGCCCTCCTACGAGCAGTACTTC
- | TRBJ2-6 | TRBV5-1 | few | CASSPRGGATVSGANVLTF | TGCGCCAGCAGCCCCCGAGGGGGAGCAACCGTTTCTGGGGCCAACGTCCTGACTTTC
TRBD1 | TRBJ1-2 | TRBV29-1 | - | CSDYRGTPNYGYTF | TGCAGCGACTACAGGGGGACGCCTAACTATGGCTACACCTTC
- | TRBJ2-2 | TRBV6-6 | few | CASTPPNTGELFF | TGTGCCAGCACCCCCCCGAACACCGGGGAGCTGTTTTTT
- | TRBJ2-5 | TRBV30 | - | CAWTAQAVRTQYF | TGTGCCTGGACTGCACAGGCCGTTCGGACCCAGTACTTC
- | TRBJ1-2 | TRBV7-2 | - | CASSLTGTNYGYTF | TGTGCCAGCAGCTTAACAGGGACCAACTATGGCTACACCTTC